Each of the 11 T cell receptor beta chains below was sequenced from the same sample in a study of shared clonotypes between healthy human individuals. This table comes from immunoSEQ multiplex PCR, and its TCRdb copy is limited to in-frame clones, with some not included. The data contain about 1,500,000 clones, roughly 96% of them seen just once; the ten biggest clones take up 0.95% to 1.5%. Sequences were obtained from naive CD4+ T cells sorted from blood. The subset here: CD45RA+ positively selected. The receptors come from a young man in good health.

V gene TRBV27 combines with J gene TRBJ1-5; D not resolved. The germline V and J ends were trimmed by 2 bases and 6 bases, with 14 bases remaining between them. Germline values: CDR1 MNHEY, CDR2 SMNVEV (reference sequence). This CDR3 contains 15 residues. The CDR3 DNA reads TGTGCCAGCAGTTTAGTCGGTGGACGGTCTCAGCCCCAGCATTTT. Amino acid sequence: CASSLVGGRSQPQHF.

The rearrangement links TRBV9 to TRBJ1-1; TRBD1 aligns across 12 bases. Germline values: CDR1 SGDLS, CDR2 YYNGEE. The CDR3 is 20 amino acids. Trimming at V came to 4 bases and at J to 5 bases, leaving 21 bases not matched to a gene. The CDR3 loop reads CASSFHVGGQGAEFRTEAFF. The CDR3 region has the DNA TGTGCCAGCAGCTTCCACGTAGGGGGACAGGGGGCTGAGTTTCGGACTGAAGCTTTCTTT.

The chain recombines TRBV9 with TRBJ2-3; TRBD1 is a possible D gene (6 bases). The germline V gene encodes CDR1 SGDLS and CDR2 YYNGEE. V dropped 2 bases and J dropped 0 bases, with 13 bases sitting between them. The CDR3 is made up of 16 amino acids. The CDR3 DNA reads TGTGCCAGCAGCGTTGAGAGGGGGTTTAGCACAGATACGCAGTATTTT. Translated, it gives CASSVERGFSTDTQYF.

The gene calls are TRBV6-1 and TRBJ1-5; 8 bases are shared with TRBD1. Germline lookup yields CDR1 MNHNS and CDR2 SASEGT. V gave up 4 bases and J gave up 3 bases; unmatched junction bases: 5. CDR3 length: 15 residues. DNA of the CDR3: TGTGCCAGCAGTGTTCAGGGGGCCTACAATCAGCCCCAGCATTTT. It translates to CASSVQGAYNQPQHF.

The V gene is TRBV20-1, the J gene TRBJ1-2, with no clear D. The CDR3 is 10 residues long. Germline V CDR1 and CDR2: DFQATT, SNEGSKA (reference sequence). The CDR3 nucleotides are TGCAGCGTAGAGAGGGATGGCTACACCTTC. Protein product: CSVERDGYTF.

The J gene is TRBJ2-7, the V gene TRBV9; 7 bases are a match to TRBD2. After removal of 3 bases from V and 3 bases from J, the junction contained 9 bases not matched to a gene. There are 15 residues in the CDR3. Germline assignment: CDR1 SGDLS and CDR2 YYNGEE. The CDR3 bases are TGTGCCAGCAGCGCTGCGACTAGCCAAAACTACGAGCAGTACTTC. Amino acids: CASSAATSQNYEQYF.

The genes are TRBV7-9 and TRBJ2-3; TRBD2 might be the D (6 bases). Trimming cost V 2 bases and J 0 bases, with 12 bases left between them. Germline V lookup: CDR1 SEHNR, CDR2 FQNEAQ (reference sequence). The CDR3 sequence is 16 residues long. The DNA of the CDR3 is TGTGCCAGCAGCTTAAGGCGGGAACCTAGCACAGATACGCAGTATTTT. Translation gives CASSLRREPSTDTQYF.

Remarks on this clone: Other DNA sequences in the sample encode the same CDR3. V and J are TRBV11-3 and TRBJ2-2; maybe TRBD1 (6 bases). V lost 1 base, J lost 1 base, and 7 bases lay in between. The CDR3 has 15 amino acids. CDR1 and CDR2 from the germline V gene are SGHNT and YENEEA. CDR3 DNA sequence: TGTGCCAGCAGCTTAGGGGGGCGGAACACCGGGGAGCTGTTTTTT. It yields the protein CASSLGGRNTGELFF.

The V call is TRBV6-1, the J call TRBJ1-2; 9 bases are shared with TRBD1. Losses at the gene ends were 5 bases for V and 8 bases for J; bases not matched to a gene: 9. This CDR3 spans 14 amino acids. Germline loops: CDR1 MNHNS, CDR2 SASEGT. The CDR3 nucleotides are TGTGCCAGCAGTATCCGGGACAGGGAGTGGGGCTACACCTTC. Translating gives CASSIRDREWGYTF.

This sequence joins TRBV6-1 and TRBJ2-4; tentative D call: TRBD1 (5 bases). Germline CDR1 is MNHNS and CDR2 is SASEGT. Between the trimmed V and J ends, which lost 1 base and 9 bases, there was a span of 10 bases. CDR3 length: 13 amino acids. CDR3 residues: CASSEEGISIQYF. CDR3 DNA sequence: TGTGCCAGCAGTGAAGAGGGGATCTCCATTCAGTACTTC.

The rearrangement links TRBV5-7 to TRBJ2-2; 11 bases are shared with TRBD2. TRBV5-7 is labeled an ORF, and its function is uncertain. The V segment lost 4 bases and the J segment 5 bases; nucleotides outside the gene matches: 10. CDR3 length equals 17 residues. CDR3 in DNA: TGTGCCAGCAGCCCATCATTGCTAGCGGGAGGAACCGGGGAGCTGTTTTTT. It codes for CASSPSLLAGGTGELFF.